The clone carrying this T cell receptor (beta chain) is a singleton in its sample. Antigen unknown. The entry originates in a study of T cells after posttransplantation cyclophosphamide. Trimming took 7 bases from V and 4 from J, leaving 10 bases between them. The CDR3 runs 12 residues. Germline assignment: CDR1 MNHNS and CDR2 SASEGT. General study results and limits: Recipient CMV seropositivity and CMV reactivation strongly tracked TRB clonality. Blood and skin or GI T cell repertoires showed limited TRB overlap. Donor-recipient repertoire similarity was low at 1-2 months, rising over year one.

Measured with immunoSEQ multiplex PCR; TCRdb has only the in-frame clones, and not every one. The table includes 4,500 to 5,500 clones, over 70% detected once. Sampled 1 year posttransplant, controls received myeloablative marrow transplants, methotrexate and a calcineurin inhibitor. The gene calls are TRBV6-1 and TRBJ1-2; a possible D gene is TRBD1 (6 bases). This TCR came from a male patient between 40 and 50 years old who received an allogeneic stem cell transplant from an unrelated donor, was CMV-positive, and had chronic GVHD only. Certain T cells may be donor cells from the graft. The sample in question was PBMCs, obtained after an allogeneic stem cell transplant with a calcineurin inhibitor and methotrexate. The CDR3 DNA follows: TGTGCCAGCACTGGGACATTCTATGGCTACACCTTC. Protein: CASTGTFYGYTF.